This entry lists 4 T cell receptor beta chains sequenced from one sample in a study of T cells in Graves' hyperthyroidism and ophthalmopathy. There were TCR beta CDR3 regions amplified from RNA transcripts. The HTBI set primed first-round TCR CDR3 RT-PCR. TCRdb reprocessed the multiplex PCR reads with MiXCR, giving one entry per CDR3 protein. The repertoire holds about 760,000 distinct CDR3 sequences, with 30% to 40% as singletons. Sequencing was carried out using blood. These receptor sequences come from a woman aged 40 to 50 with Graves' hyperthyroidism.

This chain connects TRBV10-3 to TRBJ1-4; TRBD1 matches at 8 bases. Germline V gene data show CDR1 as ENHRY and CDR2 as SYGVKD. The CDR3 sequence is 13 residues long. After removal of 4 bases from V and 8 bases from J, the junction contained 3 bases not matched to a gene. This CDR3 reads CAISVDRDEKLFF. The CDR3 coding sequence is TGTGCCATCAGTGTGGACAGGGACGAAAAACTGTTTTTT.

A word on this clonotype: A single base separates this from a much larger clone, so it may be a read error. The rearrangement joins TRBV2 to TRBJ1-5, with D hard to call. The V end was cut by 6 bases, the J end by 2 bases, with 17 bases between. The CDR3 is made up of 16 amino acids. Germline V gene data show CDR1 as SNHLY and CDR2 as FYNNEI. The CDR3 coding sequence is TGTGCCAGCAGGGGATCGACATTCTATGGCAATCAGCCCCAGCATTTT. It yields the protein CASRGSTFYGNQPQHF.

In this sample, this clonotype turned up many times. The V gene is TRBV10-2, the J gene TRBJ2-5, with no clear D. The germline CDR1 and CDR2 sequences are WSHSY and SAAADI. The CDR3 extends over 12 amino acids. V was shortened by 2 bases and J by 4 bases, with 5 bases between the two germline ends. Here the CDR3 reads CASSEVGETQYF. The CDR3 DNA reads as TGCGCCAGCAGTGAGGTTGGAGAGACCCAGTACTTC.

Points on this clonotype: A much bigger clone sits one base away, suggesting this may be a read error. The chain couples TRBV9 to TRBJ2-6; possible D gene TRBD1, 5 bases. CDR3 size: 16 residues. Germline CDR1 SGDLS, CDR2 YYNGEE. CDR3 residues: CASSVGSYSGANVLSF. CDR3 nucleotides: TGTGCCAGCAGCGTAGGGTCCTACTCTGGGGCCAACGTCCTGAGTTTC.